This T cell receptor beta chain is from a study of T-cell reconstitution after alpha-beta-depleted transplantation in children. Unique molecular identifiers were used in preparing the TCRbeta library. TCRdb reprocessed the PCR reads with MiXCR, giving one entry per CDR3 protein. Among fewer than 350,000 distinct CDR3 sequences listed, 7.5% to 9% were seen once. This clonotype was recorded at least ten times. Its antigen is unknown. Study-wide results and limits: The main origin of T-cell counts and diversity one year after transplant was newly produced T cells. There were some patients whose high TCRbeta diversity at day 60 came from surviving recipient T cells and thymic progenitors. At around two months after transplant, the alpha-beta T cells were reportedly derived from several hundred expanded clones that came from non-depleted graft cells.

The ends were cut back, 5 bases at V and 6 bases at J, with 14 bases in the middle. The CDR3 spans 13 residues. Germline CDR1 MNHEY, CDR2 SMNVEV (reference sequence). The sequence derives from a female patient between 2 and 10 years old who had a stem cell transplant for Fanconi anemia, so the T cells may come from the graft donor. This rearrangement joins TRBV27 to TRBJ2-7; a possible D gene is TRBD1 (5 bases). The sequences come from peripheral blood, collected 360 days after TCRalphabeta/CD19-depleted stem cell transplant. As DNA, the CDR3 is TGTGCCAGCAGTCTCGGGCAGGGTAGCGAGCAGTACTTC. Amino acids: CASSLGQGSEQYF.